This T cell receptor (beta chain) was recorded in a study of Ad26.COV2.S vaccination and SARS-CoV-2 variants (dated by TCRdb to about 2021). For the wider study: Donors in the vaccine arm were drawn from COV1001, a multicentre, randomized, double-blind, placebo-controlled phase I-IIa trial testing Ad26.COV2.S in healthy adults. Ad26.COV2.S was given intramuscularly at 5x10^10 or 1x10^11 viral particles, as a single shot or as two shots 56 days apart. Investigators remained blinded to trial group allocation during experiments and outcome assessment. The specificity and breadth of SARS-CoV-2-reactive T cell receptors after Ad26.COV2.S vaccination were assessed by TCRbeta repertoire sequencing. The TCR-sequenced set comprised about 32 samples: around 20 Ad26.COV2.S vaccine recipients, 5 placebo recipients and 8 SARS-CoV-2 convalescent individuals. Participants in the trial were split at random into five groups of five each, receiving low-dose or high-dose Ad26.COV2.S once or twice, or else placebo on both occasions.

Note on this clone: The specificity of this receptor is unknown. No base qualities exist here, and no much larger clone lies one base off it.

Here is what the overall study found, with its caveats: Comparing responses between vaccine doses or regimens was not something the study was powered to do. After vaccination, substantial breadth of spike-specific CD8+ and CD4+ T cell responses was reported. Vaccine and placebo recipients had similar non-spike TCR breadth, a finding consistent with the vaccine containing only spike. Ad26.COV2.S recipients had higher spike-specific TCR breadth than placebo recipients (P = 0.0014). The authors noted that total T cell responses may have been underestimated by the TCR breadth and depth analyses.

The immunoSEQ Assay was the method used to sequence TCRbeta CDR3 regions. After extraction, genomic DNA underwent amplification by bias-controlled multiplex PCR, followed by high-throughput sequencing. As for the original processing: To quantify the absolute abundance of every unique TCRbeta CDR3 region, sequences were collapsed and filtered. T cell fraction was estimated by normalization of TCRbeta template counts to usable DNA, with usable DNA being measured through amplification of reference genes present in all nucleated cells. Repertoire TCRs were annotated as SARS-CoV-2-specific when V gene, CDR3 amino acid sequence and J gene were exactly matched to a known reactive TCR set. MIRA supplied the reference SARS-CoV-2 TCR set, which was filtered for enrichment in COVID-19-positive ImmuneCODE repertoires so that public or cross-reactive TCRs were removed. Based on the MIRA antigens, annotated TCRs were further analysed at the level of specific ORF or position within ORF. Depth was the summed frequency of annotated unique rearrangements, while breadth was defined as annotated unique rearrangements over total unique productive rearrangements. Two-sided Wilcoxon rank-sum tests were applied when comparing TCR breadth between groups. Not all clones reach the TCRdb copy of this immuneACCESS table, which keeps in-frame sequences only. Checked studies attribute under half of the gap to unresolved V genes and leave the rest unexplained. That table supplies the V and J calls and clone size; D and trimming were determined from the DNA. The sample has more than 300,000 clones on record, roughly 80% of them singletons. Around 2.2% of the sample lies in the top ten.

In the paper's terms, the treatment or condition label means: some 19 received Ad26.COV2.S at low or high dose, single or two shots; about 5 received placebo; per-sample allocation not given. For vaccine and placebo recipients, the sequenced repertoires came from samples collected on day 63 after the first injection. In Cohort 1b, some 25 adults aged 18-55 years were enrolled at a single site in Boston, USA, between 29 July and 7 August 2020. Ad26.COV2.S was a replication-incompetent adenovirus type 26 vector that expressed a prefusion-stabilized SARS-CoV-2 spike protein derived from the original Wuhan strain. The CDR3, cysteine through phenylalanine, is 13 amino acids long. The DNA shown is the 39-base CDR3, in frame from base 1. CDR1 and CDR2 (MNHEY, SVGAGI) derive from the germline V gene. V and J are trimmed by 6 bases and 7 bases, and the gene matches miss 6 bases of the junction.

This sequence uses TRBV6-5 and TRBJ1-5; the central 7 bases match TRBD1. This TCR derives from a person between 18 and 60 years old who received the Ad26.COV2.S COVID-19 vaccine or a placebo. The sample consisted of peripheral blood, taken in a trial of Ad26.COV2.S vaccine versus placebo. The CDR3 protein sequence reads: CASSRGQQQPQHF. Here is the DNA: TGTGCCAGCAGCAGGGGACAGCAACAGCCCCAGCATTTT.